This T cell receptor beta chain was sequenced during a study of T-cell reconstitution after alpha-beta-depleted transplantation in children (dated by TCRdb to 2016 to 2017). In the study overall: Using TCR repertoire profiling, the study followed T-cell immune reconstitution in a quantitative way in children after TCRalphabeta/CD19-depleted allogeneic hematopoietic cell transplantation.

The CDR3 spans 12 residues, from the cysteine through the phenylalanine. Left in the record is the CDR3 DNA by itself, 36 bases read in frame from the first base. CDR1 and CDR2, per the germline V gene (reference sequence), are DFQATT and SNEGSKA. The germline ends are 8 bases apart after V is trimmed by 3 bases and J by 6 bases. This clonotype was seen ten or more times. Its binding antigen is unknown. The input lacks base qualities; no much larger clone sits a single base away. In the paper's terms, the treatment or condition label means: allogeneic hematopoietic cell transplantation with graft depleted of TCRalphabeta T cells and CD19 B cells. The children who served as transplant recipients had been given grafts of TCRalphabeta/CD19-depleted allogeneic hematopoietic cells. Broader findings and caveats from the paper: Over subsequent months, a decline in hyperexpanded clone frequencies was noted, and after one year, T-cell counts and TCRbeta diversity were mostly ascribed to newly produced T cells. Apparently early alphabetaT-cell count recovery about two months after transplant reportedly relied on only several hundred rapidly expanded clones derived from non-depleted graft cells. In some patients, the high TCRbeta diversity seen at day 60 was put down to recipient T cells and intrathymic progenitors that had survived conditioning.

The protocol used for the library was PCR. Sequenced on an Illumina HiSeq 2500. Molecular barcoding was employed in the preparation of TCR libraries, with unique molecular identifiers being used to normalize TCRbeta repertoire quantification. The public sequencing data were trimmed at Q25 with fastp and processed into clonotypes with MiXCR by TCRdb, which kept only in-frame beta chains. Rows matching on CDR3 protein sequence are summarized as one entry with the most common DNA and genes. Across this sample there are roughly 500,000 distinct CDR3 sequences, with 8% to 11% seen only once. Of the sample, around 2.2% is held by the ten largest clones.

The receptor was isolated from a child aged 2 to 10 with inherited bone marrow failure, due to receive a stem cell transplant. The chain was built from TRBV20-1 and TRBJ2-2; no confident D gene assignment can be made. Material: PBMCs, obtained before TCRalphabeta/CD19-depleted stem cell transplant. The nucleotide sequence is TGCAGTGCTAGGGACCGTGCCGGGGAGCTGTTTTTT. Translation gives CSARDRAGELFF.